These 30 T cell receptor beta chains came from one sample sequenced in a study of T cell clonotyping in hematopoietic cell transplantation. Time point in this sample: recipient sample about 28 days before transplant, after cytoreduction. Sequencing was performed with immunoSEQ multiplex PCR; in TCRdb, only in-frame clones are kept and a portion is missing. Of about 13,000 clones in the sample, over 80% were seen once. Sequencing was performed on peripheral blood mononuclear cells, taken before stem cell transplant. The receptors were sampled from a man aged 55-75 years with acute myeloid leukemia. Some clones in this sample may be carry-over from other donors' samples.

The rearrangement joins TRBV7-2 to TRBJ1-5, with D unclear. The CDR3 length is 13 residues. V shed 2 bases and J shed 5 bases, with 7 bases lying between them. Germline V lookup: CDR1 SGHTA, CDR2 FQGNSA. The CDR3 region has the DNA TGTGCCAGCAGCTTATGGACGGATCAGCCCCAGCATTTT. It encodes CASSLWTDQPQHF.

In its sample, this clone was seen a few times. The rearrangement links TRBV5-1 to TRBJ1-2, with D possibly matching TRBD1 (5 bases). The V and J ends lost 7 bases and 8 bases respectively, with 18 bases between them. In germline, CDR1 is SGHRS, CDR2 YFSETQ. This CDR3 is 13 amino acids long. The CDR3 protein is CASAVSGPTGYTF. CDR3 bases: TGCGCCAGCGCCGTATCGGGGCCGACAGGCTACACCTTC.

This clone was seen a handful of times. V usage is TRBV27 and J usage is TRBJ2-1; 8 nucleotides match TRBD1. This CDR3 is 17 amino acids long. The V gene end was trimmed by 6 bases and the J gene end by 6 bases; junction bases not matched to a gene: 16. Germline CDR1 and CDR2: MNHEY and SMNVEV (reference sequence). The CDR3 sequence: CASSPQGGTGWVNEQFF. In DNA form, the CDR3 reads TGTGCCAGCAGCCCCCAGGGCGGGACAGGATGGGTCAATGAGCAGTTCTTC.

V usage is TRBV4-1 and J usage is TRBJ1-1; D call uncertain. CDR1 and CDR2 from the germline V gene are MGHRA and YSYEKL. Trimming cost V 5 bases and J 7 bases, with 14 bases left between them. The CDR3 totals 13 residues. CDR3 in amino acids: CASSYSPPGEAFF. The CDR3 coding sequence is TGCGCCAGCAGCTACTCCCCACCGGGTGAAGCTTTCTTT.

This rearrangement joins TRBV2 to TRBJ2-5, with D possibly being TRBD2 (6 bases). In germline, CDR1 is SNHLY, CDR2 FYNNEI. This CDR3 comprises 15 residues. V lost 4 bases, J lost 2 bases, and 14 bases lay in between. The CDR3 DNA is TGTGCCAGCAGTGGATTCGGGGGAGGTCAAGAGACCCAGTACTTC. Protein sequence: CASSGFGGGQETQYF. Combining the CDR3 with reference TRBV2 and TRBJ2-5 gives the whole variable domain EPEVTQTPSHQVTQMGQEVILRCVPISNHLYFYWYRQILGQKVEFLVSFYNNEISEKSEIFDDQFSVERPDGSNFTLKIRSTKLEDSAMYFCASSGFGGGQETQYFGPGTRLLVL.

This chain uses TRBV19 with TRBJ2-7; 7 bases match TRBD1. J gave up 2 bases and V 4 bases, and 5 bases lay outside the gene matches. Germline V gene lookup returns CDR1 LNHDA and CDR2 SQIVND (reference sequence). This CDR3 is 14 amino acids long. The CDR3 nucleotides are TGTGCCAGTAGTACCGAACAGGGGACCTACGAGCAGTACTTC. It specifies CASSTEQGTYEQYF.

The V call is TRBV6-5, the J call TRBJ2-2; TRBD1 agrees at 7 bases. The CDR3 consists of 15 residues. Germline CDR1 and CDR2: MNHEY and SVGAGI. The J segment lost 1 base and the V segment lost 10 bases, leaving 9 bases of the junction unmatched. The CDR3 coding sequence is TGTGCCACCTGGTCCGGGACAGAGAACACCGGGGAGCTGTTTTTT. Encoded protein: CATWSGTENTGELFF.

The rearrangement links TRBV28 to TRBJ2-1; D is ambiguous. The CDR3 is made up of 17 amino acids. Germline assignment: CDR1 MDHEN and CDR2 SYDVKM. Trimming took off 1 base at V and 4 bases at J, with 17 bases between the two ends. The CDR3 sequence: CASSLSYQDGVYNEQFF. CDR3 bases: TGTGCCAGCAGTTTATCCTATCAGGATGGGGTATACAATGAGCAGTTCTTC.

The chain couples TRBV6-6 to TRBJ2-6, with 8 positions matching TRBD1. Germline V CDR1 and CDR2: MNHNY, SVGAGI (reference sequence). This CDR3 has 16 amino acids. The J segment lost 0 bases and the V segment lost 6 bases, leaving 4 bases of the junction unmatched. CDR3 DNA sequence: TGTGCCAGCAGCATACAGGGGGGCTCTGGGGCCAACGTCCTGACTTTC. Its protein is CASSIQGGSGANVLTF.

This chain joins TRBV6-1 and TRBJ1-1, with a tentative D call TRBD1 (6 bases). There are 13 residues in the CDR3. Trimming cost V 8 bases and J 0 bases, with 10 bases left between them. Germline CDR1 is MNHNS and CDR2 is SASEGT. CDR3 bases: TGTGCCAGCGGCGGACAGTTGAACACTGAAGCTTTCTTT. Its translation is CASGGQLNTEAFF.

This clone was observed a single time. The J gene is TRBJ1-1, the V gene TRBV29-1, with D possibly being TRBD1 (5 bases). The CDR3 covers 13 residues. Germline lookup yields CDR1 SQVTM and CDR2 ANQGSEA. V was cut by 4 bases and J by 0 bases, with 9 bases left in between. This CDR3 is CSVGQLMNTEAFF. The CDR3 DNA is TGCAGCGTTGGACAGCTCATGAACACTGAAGCTTTCTTT.

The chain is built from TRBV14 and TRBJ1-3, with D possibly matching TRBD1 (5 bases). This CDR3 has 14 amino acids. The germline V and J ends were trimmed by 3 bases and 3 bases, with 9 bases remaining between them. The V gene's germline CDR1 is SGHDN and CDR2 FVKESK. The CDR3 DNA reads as TGTGCCAGCAGCCACAGGGCTAATGGAAACACCATATATTTT. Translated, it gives CASSHRANGNTIYF. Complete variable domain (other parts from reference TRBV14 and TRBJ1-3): EAGVTQFPSHSVIEKGQTVTLRCDPISGHDNLYWYRRVMGKEIKFLLHFVKESKQDESGMPNNRFLAERTGGTYSTLKVQPAELEDSGVYFCASSHRANGNTIYFGEGSWLTVV.

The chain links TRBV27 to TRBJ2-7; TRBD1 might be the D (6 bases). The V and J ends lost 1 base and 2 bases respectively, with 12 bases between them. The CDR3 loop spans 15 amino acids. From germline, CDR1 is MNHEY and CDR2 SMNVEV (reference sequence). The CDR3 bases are TGTGCCAGCAGTTTATATCCAGGGGAGACCTACGAGCAGTACTTC. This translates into CASSLYPGETYEQYF.

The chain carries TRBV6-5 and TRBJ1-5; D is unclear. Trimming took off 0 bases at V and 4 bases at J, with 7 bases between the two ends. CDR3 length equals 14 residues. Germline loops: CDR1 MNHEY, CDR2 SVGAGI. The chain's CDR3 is CASSYSEGNQPQHF. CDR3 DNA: TGTGCCAGCAGTTACTCGGAAGGGAATCAGCCCCAGCATTTT.

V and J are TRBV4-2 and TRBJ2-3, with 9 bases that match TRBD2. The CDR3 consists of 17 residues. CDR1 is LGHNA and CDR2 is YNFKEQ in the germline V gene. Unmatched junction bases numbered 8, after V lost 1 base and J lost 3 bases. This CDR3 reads CASSQGPGLASTDTQYF. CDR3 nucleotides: TGTGCCAGCAGCCAAGGCCCGGGACTAGCAAGTACAGATACGCAGTATTTT.

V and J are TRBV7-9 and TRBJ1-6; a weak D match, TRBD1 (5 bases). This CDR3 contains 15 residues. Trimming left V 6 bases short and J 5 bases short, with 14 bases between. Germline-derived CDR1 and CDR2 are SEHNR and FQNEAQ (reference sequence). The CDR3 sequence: CASSRGDGNNSPLHF. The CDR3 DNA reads TGTGCCAGCAGTCGTGGGGACGGTAATAATTCACCCCTCCACTTT.

CDR3 DNA sequence: TGTGCCAGCAGCTTGGGACAGGGGGCGCGTGGCTACACCTTC. Protein sequence: CASSLGQGARGYTF. The rearrangement joins TRBV5-6 to TRBJ1-2; 10 bases map to TRBD1. Germline V gene sequence: CDR1 SGHDT, CDR2 YYEEEE. This CDR3 has 14 amino acids. Unmatched junction bases numbered 3, after V lost 0 bases and J lost 7 bases.

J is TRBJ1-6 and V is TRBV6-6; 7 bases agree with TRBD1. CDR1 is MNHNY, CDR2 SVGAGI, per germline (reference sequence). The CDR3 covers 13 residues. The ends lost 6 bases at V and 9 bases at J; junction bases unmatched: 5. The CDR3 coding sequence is TGTGCCAGCAGCCGACAGGGTTCTTCACCCCTCCACTTT. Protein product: CASSRQGSSPLHF.

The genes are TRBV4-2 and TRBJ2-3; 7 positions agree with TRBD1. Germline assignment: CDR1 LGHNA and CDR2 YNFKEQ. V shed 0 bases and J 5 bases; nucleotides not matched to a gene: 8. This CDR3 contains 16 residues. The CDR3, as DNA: TGTGCCAGCAGCCAAGATCCCGACAGGGATGGAGATACGCAGTATTTT. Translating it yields CASSQDPDRDGDTQYF.

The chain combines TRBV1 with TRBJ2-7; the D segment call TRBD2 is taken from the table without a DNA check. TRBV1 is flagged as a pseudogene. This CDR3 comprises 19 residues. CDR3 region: CTSSQARGGFFPHSYEQYF. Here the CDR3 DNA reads TGCACCAGCAGCCAAGCCCGCGGCGGGTTCTTTCCTCACTCCTACGAGCAGTACTTC.

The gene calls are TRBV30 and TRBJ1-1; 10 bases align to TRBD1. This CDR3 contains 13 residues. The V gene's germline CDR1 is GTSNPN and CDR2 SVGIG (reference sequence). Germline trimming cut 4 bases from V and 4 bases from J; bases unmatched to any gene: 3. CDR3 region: CAWKDRGGTEAFF. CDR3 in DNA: TGTGCCTGGAAGGACAGGGGGGGCACTGAAGCTTTCTTT.

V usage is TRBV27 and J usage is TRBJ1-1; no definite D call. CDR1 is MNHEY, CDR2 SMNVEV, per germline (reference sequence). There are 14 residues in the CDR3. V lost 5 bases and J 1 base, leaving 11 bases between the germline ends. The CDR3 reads CASSPVGENTEAFF. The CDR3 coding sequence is TGTGCCAGCAGTCCCGTGGGTGAGAACACTGAAGCTTTCTTT.

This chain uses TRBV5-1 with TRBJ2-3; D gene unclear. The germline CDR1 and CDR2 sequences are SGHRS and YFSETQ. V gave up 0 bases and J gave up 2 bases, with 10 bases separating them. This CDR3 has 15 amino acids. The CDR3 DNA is TGCGCCAGCAGCTTGGAAGGGCACCCCACAGATACGCAGTATTTT. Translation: CASSLEGHPTDTQYF.

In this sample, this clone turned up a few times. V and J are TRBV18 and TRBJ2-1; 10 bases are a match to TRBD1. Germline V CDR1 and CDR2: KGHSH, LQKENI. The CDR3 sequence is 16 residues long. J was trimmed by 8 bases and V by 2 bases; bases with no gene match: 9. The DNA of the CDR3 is TGTGCCAGCTCACCAACTATGAGACAGGGGGCCGATGAGCAGTTCTTC. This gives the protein CASSPTMRQGADEQFF. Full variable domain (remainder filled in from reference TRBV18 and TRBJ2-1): NAGVMQNPRHLVRRRGQEARLRCSPMKGHSHVYWYRQLPEEGLKFMVYLQKENIIDESGMPKERFSAEFPKEGPSILRIQQVVRGDSAAYFCASSPTMRQGADEQFFGPGTRLTVL.

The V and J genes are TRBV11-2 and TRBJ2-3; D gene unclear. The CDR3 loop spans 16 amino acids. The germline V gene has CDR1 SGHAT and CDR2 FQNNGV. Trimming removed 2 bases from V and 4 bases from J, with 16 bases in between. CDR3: CASSLSIRQTSDTQYF. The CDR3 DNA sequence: TGTGCCAGCAGCTTATCCATCCGCCAAACCTCAGATACGCAGTATTTT.

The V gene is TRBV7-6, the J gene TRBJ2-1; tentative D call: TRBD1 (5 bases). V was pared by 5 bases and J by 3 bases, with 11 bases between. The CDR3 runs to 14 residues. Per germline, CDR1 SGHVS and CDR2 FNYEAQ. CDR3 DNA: TGTGCCAGCAGCGAGGACATCTACTACAATGAGCAGTTCTTC. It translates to CASSEDIYYNEQFF.

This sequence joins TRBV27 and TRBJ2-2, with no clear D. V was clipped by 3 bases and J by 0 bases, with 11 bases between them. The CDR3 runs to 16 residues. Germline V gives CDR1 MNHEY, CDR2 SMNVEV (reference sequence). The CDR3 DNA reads TGTGCCAGCAGTTTGGGCAGACACTCGAACACCGGGGAGCTGTTTTTT. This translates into CASSLGRHSNTGELFF.

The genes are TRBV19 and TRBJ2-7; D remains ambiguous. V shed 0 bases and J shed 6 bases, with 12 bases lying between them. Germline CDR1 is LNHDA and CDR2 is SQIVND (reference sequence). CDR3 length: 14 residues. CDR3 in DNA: TGTGCCAGTAGTATAGAGGCCTTCCTACGCGAGCAGTACTTC. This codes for CASSIEAFLREQYF.

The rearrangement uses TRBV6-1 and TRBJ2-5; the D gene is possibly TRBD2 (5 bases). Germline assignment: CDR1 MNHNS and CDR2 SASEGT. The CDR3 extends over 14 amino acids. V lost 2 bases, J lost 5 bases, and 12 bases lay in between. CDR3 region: CASSEYRLAETQYF. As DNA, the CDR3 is TGTGCCAGCAGTGAATATAGGCTAGCCGAGACCCAGTACTTC.

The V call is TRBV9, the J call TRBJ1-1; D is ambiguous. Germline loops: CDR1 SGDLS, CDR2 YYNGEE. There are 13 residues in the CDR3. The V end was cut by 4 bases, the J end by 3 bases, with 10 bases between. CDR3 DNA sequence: TGTGCCAGCAGCCCACGGGGATACACTGAAGCTTTCTTT. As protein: CASSPRGYTEAFF. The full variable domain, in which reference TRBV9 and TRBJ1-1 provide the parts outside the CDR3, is DSGVTQTPKHLITATGQRVTLRCSPRSGDLSVYWYQQSLDQGLQFLIQYYNGEERAKGNILERFSAQQFPDLHSELNLSSLELGDSALYFCASSPRGYTEAFFGQGTRLTVV.